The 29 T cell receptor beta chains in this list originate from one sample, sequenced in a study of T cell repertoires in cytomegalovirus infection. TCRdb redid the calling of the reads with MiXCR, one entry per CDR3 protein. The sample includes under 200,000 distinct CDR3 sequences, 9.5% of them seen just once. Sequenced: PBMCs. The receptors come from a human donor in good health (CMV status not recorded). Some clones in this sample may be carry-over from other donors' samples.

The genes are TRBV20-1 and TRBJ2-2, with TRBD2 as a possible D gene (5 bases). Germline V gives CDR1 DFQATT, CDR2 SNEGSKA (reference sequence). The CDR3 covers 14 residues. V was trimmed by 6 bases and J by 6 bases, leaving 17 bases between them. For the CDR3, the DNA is TGCAGTGCACCGCTGGGGAGCGTCGCCGGGGAGCTGTTTTTT. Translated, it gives CSAPLGSVAGELFF.

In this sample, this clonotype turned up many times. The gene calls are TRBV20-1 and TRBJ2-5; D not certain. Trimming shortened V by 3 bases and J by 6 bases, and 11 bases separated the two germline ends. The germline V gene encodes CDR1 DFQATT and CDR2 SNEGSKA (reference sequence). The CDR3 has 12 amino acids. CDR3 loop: CSASGEKQTQYF. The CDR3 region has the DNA TGCAGTGCTAGTGGAGAGAAGCAGACCCAGTACTTC.

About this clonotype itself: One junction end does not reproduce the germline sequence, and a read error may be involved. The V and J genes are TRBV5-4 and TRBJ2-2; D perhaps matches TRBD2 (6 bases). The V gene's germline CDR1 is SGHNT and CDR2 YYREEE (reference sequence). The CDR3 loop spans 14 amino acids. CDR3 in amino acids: CASSFGGNAGELFF. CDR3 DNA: TGTGCCAGCAGCTTCGGAGGGAACGCCGGGGAGCTGTTTTTT.

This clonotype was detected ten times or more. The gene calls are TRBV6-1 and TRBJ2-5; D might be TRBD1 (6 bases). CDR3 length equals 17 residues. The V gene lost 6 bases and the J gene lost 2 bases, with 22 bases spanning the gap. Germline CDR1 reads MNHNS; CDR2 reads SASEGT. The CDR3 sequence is CASSRPLTGHRQETQYF. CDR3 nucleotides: TGTGCCAGCAGCCGTCCCCTTACGGGACACCGACAAGAGACCCAGTACTTC.

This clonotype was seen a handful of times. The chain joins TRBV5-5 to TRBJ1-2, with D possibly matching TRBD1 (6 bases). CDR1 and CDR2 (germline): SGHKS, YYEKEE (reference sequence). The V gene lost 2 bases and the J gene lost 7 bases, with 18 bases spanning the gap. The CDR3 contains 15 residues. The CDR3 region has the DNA TGTGCCAGCAGCTTAGGGGGGGACGGACTCCCTGGCTACACCTTC. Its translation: CASSLGGDGLPGYTF.

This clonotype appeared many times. CDR3 DNA: TGTGCCAGTAGCTACGACAGGAACACTGAAGCTTTCTTT. Encoded protein: CASSYDRNTEAFF. The chain carries TRBV19 and TRBJ1-1; D might be TRBD1 (5 bases). The CDR3 runs to 13 residues. The germline V gene has CDR1 LNHDA and CDR2 SQIVND (reference sequence). Trimming pared 6 bases from V and 1 base from J, leaving 9 bases between.

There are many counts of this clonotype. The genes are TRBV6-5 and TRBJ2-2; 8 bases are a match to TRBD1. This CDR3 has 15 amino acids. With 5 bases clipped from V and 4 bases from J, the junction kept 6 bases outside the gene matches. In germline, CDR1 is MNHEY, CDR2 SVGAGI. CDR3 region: CASSTQGEGTGELFF. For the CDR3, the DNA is TGTGCCAGCAGTACACAGGGGGAAGGCACCGGGGAGCTGTTTTTT.

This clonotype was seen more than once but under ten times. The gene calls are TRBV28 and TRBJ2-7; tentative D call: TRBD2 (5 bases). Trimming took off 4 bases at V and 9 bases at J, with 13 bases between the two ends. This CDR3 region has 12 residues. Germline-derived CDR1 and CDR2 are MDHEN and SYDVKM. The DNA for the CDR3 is TGTGCCAGCAGTTCTCCCGGGGAAATGCAGTACTTC. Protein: CASSSPGEMQYF.

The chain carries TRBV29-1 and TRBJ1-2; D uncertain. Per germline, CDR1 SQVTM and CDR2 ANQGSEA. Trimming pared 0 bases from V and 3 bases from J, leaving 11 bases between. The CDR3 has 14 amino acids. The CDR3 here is CSVEEIVNYYGYTF. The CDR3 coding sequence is TGCAGCGTTGAAGAAATAGTCAATTACTATGGCTACACCTTC.

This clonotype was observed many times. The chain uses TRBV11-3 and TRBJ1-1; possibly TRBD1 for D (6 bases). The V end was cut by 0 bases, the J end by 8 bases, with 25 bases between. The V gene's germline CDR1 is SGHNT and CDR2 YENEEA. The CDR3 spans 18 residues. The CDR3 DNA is TGTGCCAGCAGCTTAGATCGAGGGGGGGAGCAAGTTTTTCCGGAAGCTTTCTTT. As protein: CASSLDRGGEQVFPEAFF.

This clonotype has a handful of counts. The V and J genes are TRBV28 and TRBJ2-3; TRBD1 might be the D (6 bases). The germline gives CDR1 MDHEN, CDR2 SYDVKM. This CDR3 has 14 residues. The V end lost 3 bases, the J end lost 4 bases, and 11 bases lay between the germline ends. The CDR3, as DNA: TGTGCCAGCAGTTTCGGCCAGGGGCCAGATACGCAGTATTTT. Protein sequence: CASSFGQGPDTQYF. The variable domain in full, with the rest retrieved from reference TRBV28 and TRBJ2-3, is DVKVTQSSRYLVKRTGEKVFLECVQDMDHENMFWYRQDPGLGLRLIYFSYDVKMKEKGDIPEGYSVSREKKERFSLILESASTNQTSMYLCASSFGQGPDTQYFGPGTRLTVL.

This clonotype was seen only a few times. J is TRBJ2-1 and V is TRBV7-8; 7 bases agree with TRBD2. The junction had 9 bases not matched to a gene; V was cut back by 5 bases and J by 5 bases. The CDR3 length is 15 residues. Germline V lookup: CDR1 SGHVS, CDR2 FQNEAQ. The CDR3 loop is CASSKGGPGDNEQFF. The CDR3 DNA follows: TGTGCCAGCAGCAAGGGAGGGCCTGGTGACAATGAGCAGTTCTTC.

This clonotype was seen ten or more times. DNA of the CDR3: TGTGCCAGCAATAAAAACAGGGGGCGTGAGGAGACCCAGTACTTC. It yields the protein CASNKNRGREETQYF. This chain links TRBV28 with TRBJ2-5; 9 positions agree with TRBD1. Unmatched junction bases numbered 11, after V lost 7 bases and J lost 5 bases. The CDR3 spans 15 residues. Germline CDR1 and CDR2: MDHEN and SYDVKM.

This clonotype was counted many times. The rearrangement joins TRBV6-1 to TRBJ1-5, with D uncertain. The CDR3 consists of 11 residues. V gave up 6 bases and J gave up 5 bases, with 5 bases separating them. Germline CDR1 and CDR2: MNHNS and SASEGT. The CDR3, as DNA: TGTGCCAGCAGACTGGATCAGCCCCAGCATTTT. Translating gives CASRLDQPQHF.

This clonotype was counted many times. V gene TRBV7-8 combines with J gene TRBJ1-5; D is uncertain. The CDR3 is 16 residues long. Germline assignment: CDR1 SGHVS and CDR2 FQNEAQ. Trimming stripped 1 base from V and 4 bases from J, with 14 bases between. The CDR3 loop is CASSLDGPQLNQPQHF. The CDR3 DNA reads TGTGCCAGCAGCTTAGATGGGCCTCAACTTAATCAGCCCCAGCATTTT.

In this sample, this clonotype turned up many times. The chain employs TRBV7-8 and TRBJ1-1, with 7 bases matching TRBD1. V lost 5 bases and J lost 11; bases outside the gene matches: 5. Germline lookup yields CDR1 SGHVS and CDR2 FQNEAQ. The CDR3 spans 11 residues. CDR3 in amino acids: CASSTRDSAFF. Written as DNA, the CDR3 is TGTGCCAGCAGCACAAGGGACAGCGCTTTCTTT.

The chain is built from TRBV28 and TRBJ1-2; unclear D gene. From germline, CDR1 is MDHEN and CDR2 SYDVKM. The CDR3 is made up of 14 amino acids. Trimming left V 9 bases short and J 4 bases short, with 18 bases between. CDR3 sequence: CASKSGSDFYGYTF. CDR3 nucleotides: TGTGCCAGTAAAAGTGGTAGCGACTTCTATGGCTACACCTTC.

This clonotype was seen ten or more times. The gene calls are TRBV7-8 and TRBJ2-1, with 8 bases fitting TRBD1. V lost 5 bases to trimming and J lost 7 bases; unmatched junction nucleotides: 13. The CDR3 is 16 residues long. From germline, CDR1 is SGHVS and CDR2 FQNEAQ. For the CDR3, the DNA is TGTGCCAGCAGCCCACGACCGGGACAGGCCACGAATGAGCAGTTCTTC. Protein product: CASSPRPGQATNEQFF.

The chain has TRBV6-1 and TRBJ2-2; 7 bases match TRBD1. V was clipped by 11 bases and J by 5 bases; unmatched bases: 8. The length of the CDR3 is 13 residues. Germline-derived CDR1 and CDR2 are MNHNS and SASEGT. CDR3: CAGSTGRTGELFF. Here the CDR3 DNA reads TGTGCCGGGTCGACAGGGCGGACCGGGGAGCTGTTTTTT.

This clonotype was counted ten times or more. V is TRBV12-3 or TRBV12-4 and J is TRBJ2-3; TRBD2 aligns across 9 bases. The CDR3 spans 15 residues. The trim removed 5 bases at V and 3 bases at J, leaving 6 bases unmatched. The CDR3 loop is CASSPRLAVTDTQYF. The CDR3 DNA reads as TGTGCCAGCAGTCCTCGACTAGCGGTAACAGATACGCAGTATTTT.

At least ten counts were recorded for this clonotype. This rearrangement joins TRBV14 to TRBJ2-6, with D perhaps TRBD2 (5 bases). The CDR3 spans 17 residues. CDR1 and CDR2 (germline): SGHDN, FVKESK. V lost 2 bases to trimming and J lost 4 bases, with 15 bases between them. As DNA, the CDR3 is TGTGCCAGCAGCCAATTACGGGGAACTCTGGGGGCCAACGTCCTGACTTTC. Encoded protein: CASSQLRGTLGANVLTF.

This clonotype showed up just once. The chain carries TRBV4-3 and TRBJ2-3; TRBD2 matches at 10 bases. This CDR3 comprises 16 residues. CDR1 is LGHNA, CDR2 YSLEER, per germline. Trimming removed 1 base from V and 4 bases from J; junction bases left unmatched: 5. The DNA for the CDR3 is TGCGCCAGCAGCCAAGGGGCTAGCGGGAGCGCAGATACGCAGTATTTT. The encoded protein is CASSQGASGSADTQYF.

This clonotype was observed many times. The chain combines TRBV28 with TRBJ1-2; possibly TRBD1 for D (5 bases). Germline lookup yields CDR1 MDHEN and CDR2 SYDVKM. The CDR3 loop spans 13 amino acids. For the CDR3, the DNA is TGTGGGTCAGCGGAGGGGCAGTCCTATGGCTACACCTTC. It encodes CGSAEGQSYGYTF.

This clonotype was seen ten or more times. CDR3 loop: CATYRNPDGYGYTF. The CDR3 bases are TGTGCCACCTATAGAAATCCAGATGGCTATGGCTACACCTTC. The chain recombines TRBV28 with TRBJ1-2, with D uncertain. The V end was cut by 10 bases, the J end by 4 bases, with 19 bases between. Germline lookup yields CDR1 MDHEN and CDR2 SYDVKM. This CDR3 spans 14 amino acids.

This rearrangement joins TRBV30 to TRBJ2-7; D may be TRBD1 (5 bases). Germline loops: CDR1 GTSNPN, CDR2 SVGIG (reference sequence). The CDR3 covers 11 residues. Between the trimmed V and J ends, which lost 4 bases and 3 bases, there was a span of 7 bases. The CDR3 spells CAWNRFYEQYF. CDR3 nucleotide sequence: TGTGCCTGGAACAGGTTCTACGAGCAGTACTTC.

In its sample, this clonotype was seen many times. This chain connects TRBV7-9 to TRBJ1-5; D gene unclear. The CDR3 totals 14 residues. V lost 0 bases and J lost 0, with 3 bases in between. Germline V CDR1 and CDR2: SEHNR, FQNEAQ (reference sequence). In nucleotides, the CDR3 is TGTGCCAGCAGCTTAGCAGCTAGCAATCAGCCCCAGCATTTT. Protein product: CASSLAASNQPQHF.

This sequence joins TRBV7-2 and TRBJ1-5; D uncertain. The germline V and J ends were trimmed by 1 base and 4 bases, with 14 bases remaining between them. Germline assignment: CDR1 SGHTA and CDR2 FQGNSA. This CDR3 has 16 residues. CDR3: CASSLGMGRGNQPQHF. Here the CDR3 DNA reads TGTGCCAGCAGCTTAGGTATGGGCAGAGGGAATCAGCCCCAGCATTTT. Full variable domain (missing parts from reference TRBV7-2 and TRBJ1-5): GAGVSQSPSNKVTEKGKDVELRCDPISGHTALYWYRQSLGQGLEFLIYFQGNSAPDKSGLPSDRFSAERTGGSVSTLTIQRTQQEDSAVYLCASSLGMGRGNQPQHFGDGTRLSIL.

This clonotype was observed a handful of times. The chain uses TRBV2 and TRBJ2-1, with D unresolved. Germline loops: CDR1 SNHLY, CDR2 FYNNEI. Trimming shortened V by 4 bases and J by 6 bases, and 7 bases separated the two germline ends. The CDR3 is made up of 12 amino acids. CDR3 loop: CASSVLVNEQFF. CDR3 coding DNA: TGTGCCAGCAGTGTTTTAGTCAATGAGCAGTTCTTC.

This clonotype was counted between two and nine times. Here the CDR3 reads CASSLGATDTQYF. In DNA form, the CDR3 reads TGTGCCAGCAGCCTAGGAGCCACAGATACGCAGTATTTT. The chain carries TRBV4-2 and TRBJ2-3; D unclear. The length of the CDR3 is 13 residues. V was trimmed by 4 bases and J by 2 bases, leaving 7 bases between them. The germline gives CDR1 LGHNA, CDR2 YNFKEQ.